This TCR beta chain was documented in a study of blood T cell repertoires in COVID-19 (dated by TCRdb to the early 2020s). About the study as a whole: The collaborator samples originated in the United States, Italy and Spain and spanned the acute and convalescent phases of COVID-19. Sample metadata almost always included a de-identified subject ID, COVID-19 status, age in years and sex. The material from the prospective study consisted of cDNA or gDNA derived from T cells, B-cell-depleted T cells, or PBMCs. Samples were obtained from the ongoing ImmuneRACE study (first 160 participants) and from about 1,300 subjects provided by 6 global collaborators. Where HLA class I and class II types were available, the types were taken from metadata supplied by the sample provider, not from assay-based typing. Deeply sampled blood TCRbeta repertoires from subjects exposed to, actively infected with, or recovered from COVID-19 were included in the dataset. The repertoires were made available in a free public database intended to serve as a resource for research on the immune response to SARS-CoV-2. General conclusions and limits of the study: How much clinical and demographic metadata was included differed by source and by participant, and the metadata was provided uncurated.

TCRbeta CDR3 regions were amplified from genomic DNA using the immunoSEQ Assay, a bias-controlled multiplex PCR. In the original analysis: The number of nucleated cells in each sample was estimated from the amplification of reference gene primers within the assay. Sequence reads were collapsed and filtered to measure the absolute abundance of every unique TCRbeta CDR3 rearrangement. For each sample, productive Simpson clonality was calculated by taking the square root of Simpson's diversity index across productive rearrangements. TCRdb limited this immuneACCESS table to in-frame rearrangements with V and J called. A share of clones is missing; checked studies link under half to unresolved V genes, and the rest is unexplained. From that table come the V and J calls and clone size; the DNA was used to work out D and trimming. Here the sample has about 220,000 clones; more than 75% occur a single time. The ten largest clones take up 5.2% of the sample.

CDR1 and CDR2, looked up from the germline V gene, are SGHRS and YFSETQ. From cysteine to phenylalanine, the CDR3 is 19 amino acids long. The kept DNA is CDR3 alone, 57 bases in frame from the first base. Compared with germline, V lacks 0 bases and J lacks 2 bases; bases without a gene match: 12. In Seattle, one collaborating source enrolled patients while the infection was active and tracked those patients longitudinally over the course of disease. The collaborating institutions used their own protocols to collect whole blood in K2EDTA tubes. For TCRbeta analysis, collaborators shipped samples as frozen whole blood, isolated PBMCs, or DNA extracted from either of those sample types. This clone was counted once. No cognate antigen has been identified for it. Base-call qualities are not available, and no considerably larger clone is one nucleotide away.

The material sequenced was peripheral blood. The V gene is TRBV5-1 and the J gene is TRBJ2-1; 9 bases in between match TRBD2. The receptor was derived from a woman between 70 and 85 years old with COVID-19, enrolled during active disease. CDR3 reads: CASSLEAGGLTWTYNEQFF. Here is the DNA: TGCGCCAGCAGCTTGGAAGCGGGAGGTTTAACATGGACCTACAATGAGCAGTTCTTC.